The 19 T cell receptor beta chains below all came from one sample that was sequenced in a study of cytomegalovirus exposure and HLA in healthy donors. PCR involved 60 Vbeta and 13 Jbeta primers. This table comes from immunoSEQ multiplex PCR, and its TCRdb copy is limited to in-frame clones, with some not included. The table lists roughly 120,000 clones, around three quarters of them singletons, with about 2.6% in the top ten. The specimen was PBMCs. These receptors were taken from a man under 40 in good health and CMV-seronegative.

This clone was observed a few times. The rearrangement joins TRBV5-8 to TRBJ1-4; TRBD1 aligns across 12 bases. CDR3 length: 15 residues. CDR1 and CDR2 (germline): SGHTS, YDEGEE. V gave up 4 bases and J gave up 7 bases; unmatched junction bases: 5. The CDR3 spells CASSMGQGAGEKLFF. CDR3 in DNA: TGTGCCAGCAGCATGGGACAGGGGGCTGGTGAAAAACTGTTTTTT.

The gene calls are TRBV19 and TRBJ2-3; 8 positions agree with TRBD2. The CDR3 covers 15 residues. The germline V gene encodes CDR1 LNHDA and CDR2 SQIVND (reference sequence). Trimming at V came to 6 bases and at J to 3 bases, leaving 8 bases not matched to a gene. The CDR3 region has the DNA TGTGCCAGTAGGAACAGCGGGAGTAGGACAGATACGCAGTATTTT. Translating it yields CASRNSGSRTDTQYF.

The rearrangement uses TRBV7-9 and TRBJ2-7; the D gene is possibly TRBD1 (6 bases). CDR1 and CDR2 (germline): SEHNR, FQNEAQ (reference sequence). V shed 5 bases and J shed 3 bases, with 11 bases lying between them. The CDR3 is 13 amino acids. The CDR3 DNA reads TGTGCCAGCAGCACAGGGCCGGACTACGAGCAGTACTTC. It yields the protein CASSTGPDYEQYF.

V usage is TRBV7-9 and J usage is TRBJ2-3; 13 bases line up with TRBD2. The V gene end was trimmed by 6 bases and the J gene end by 2 bases; junction bases not matched to a gene: 2. CDR3 length: 15 amino acids. Germline values: CDR1 SEHNR, CDR2 FQNEAQ (reference sequence). The CDR3, as DNA: TGTGCCAGCAGGGGACTAGCGGGGTCCACAGATACGCAGTATTTT. Amino acid sequence: CASRGLAGSTDTQYF. The full variable domain, rest sourced from reference TRBV7-9 and TRBJ2-3, is DTGVSQNPRHKITKRGQNVTFRCDPISEHNRLYWYRQTLGQGPEFLTYFQNEAQLEKSRLLSDRFSAERPKGSFSTLEIQRTEQGDSAMYLCASRGLAGSTDTQYFGPGTRLTVL.

The chain has TRBV23-1 and TRBJ2-5; no firm D call. TRBV23-1 belongs to the ORF category, with a function that is uncertain. The CDR3 runs to 15 residues. Trimming left V 1 base short and J 1 base short, with 10 bases between. CDR3 loop: CASSQWVGSQETQYF. DNA for the CDR3: TGCGCCAGCAGTCAATGGGTCGGGTCCCAAGAGACCCAGTACTTC.

The chain employs TRBV5-4 and TRBJ1-4; D not resolved. The V end was cut by 4 bases, the J end by 8 bases, with 18 bases between. The CDR3 length is 15 residues. CDR1 and CDR2 from the germline V gene are SGHNT and YYREEE (reference sequence). CDR3 sequence (DNA): TGTGCCAGCAGCCCCGGGCGGGGTTTTAGCGAAAAACTGTTTTTT. Protein product: CASSPGRGFSEKLFF. Full variable domain (rest looked up from reference TRBV5-4 and TRBJ1-4): ETGVTQSPTHLIKTRGQQVTLRCSSQSGHNTVSWYQQALGQGPQFIFQYYREEENGRGNFPPRFSGLQFPNYSSELNVNALELDDSALYLCASSPGRGFSEKLFFGSGTQLSVL.

The chain links TRBV5-1 to TRBJ2-5, with 9 nucleotides matching TRBD2. Germline lookup yields CDR1 SGHRS and CDR2 YFSETQ. The CDR3 totals 15 residues. V was clipped by 3 bases and J by 2 bases; unmatched bases: 5. The CDR3 region has the DNA TGCGCCAGCAGCTCGCGACTAGCGGTACAAGAGACCCAGTACTTC. Translation: CASSSRLAVQETQYF.

V gene TRBV5-1 combines with J gene TRBJ2-1, with D maybe TRBD2 (6 bases). Germline CDR1 and CDR2: SGHRS and YFSETQ. The CDR3 length is 16 residues. V shed 3 bases and J shed 7 bases, with 20 bases lying between them. The DNA for the CDR3 is TGCGCCAGCAGCTCGGTGGGGGGAACGGGCGGAAATGAGCAGTTCTTC. This gives the protein CASSSVGGTGGNEQFF.

The rearrangement joins TRBV28 to TRBJ1-5, with 7 bases that match TRBD1. After removal of 6 bases from V and 4 bases from J, the junction contained 9 bases not matched to a gene. The length of the CDR3 is 15 residues. The germline CDR1 and CDR2 sequences are MDHEN and SYDVKM. The CDR3 sequence: CASSDITGENQPQHF. The CDR3 DNA is TGTGCCAGCAGCGACATTACAGGGGAGAATCAGCCCCAGCATTTT.

The chain couples TRBV7-9 to TRBJ2-1, with TRBD2 matching 12 bases. Trimming took 2 bases from V and 7 from J; bases not matched to a gene: 12. Germline assignment: CDR1 SEHNR and CDR2 FQNEAQ (reference sequence). The CDR3 runs to 18 residues. In DNA form, the CDR3 reads TGTGCCAGCAGCTTACCACCGAGACTAGCGGGAGCACGGAATGAGCAGTTCTTC. Encoded protein: CASSLPPRLAGARNEQFF.

V is TRBV4-3 and J is TRBJ2-7; 15 bases map to TRBD2. The CDR3 is 18 amino acids. The germline CDR1 and CDR2 sequences are LGHNA and YSLEER. The J segment lost 5 bases and the V segment lost 4 bases, leaving 12 bases of the junction unmatched. CDR3 loop: CASSLSAGTSGRWDEQYF. CDR3 bases: TGCGCCAGCAGCCTAAGCGCCGGGACTAGCGGGAGGTGGGACGAGCAGTACTTC.

The genes are TRBV19 and TRBJ2-7; 9 bases map to TRBD1. Germline lookup yields CDR1 LNHDA and CDR2 SQIVND (reference sequence). V shed 10 bases, J shed 6 bases, and the junction held 10 bases outside the gene matches. The length of the CDR3 is 13 residues. In nucleotides, the CDR3 is TGTGCCACCTCGCCGGGACAGGGACCCGAGCAGTACTTC. As protein: CATSPGQGPEQYF.

This chain links TRBV28 with TRBJ2-7; 9 nucleotides match TRBD1. The junction had 12 bases not matched to a gene; V was cut back by 6 bases and J by 0 bases. Germline assignment: CDR1 MDHEN and CDR2 SYDVKM. CDR3 length: 17 residues. The CDR3 DNA sequence: TGTGCCAGCAGCCAGGACAGGGGTAGTTCCCTCTCCTACGAGCAGTACTTC. Translation gives CASSQDRGSSLSYEQYF.

This chain uses TRBV28 with TRBJ1-4; 8 nucleotides align to TRBD1. The germline CDR1 and CDR2 sequences are MDHEN and SYDVKM. The CDR3 has 16 amino acids. J lost 8 bases, V lost 6 bases, and 14 bases had no gene match. The CDR3 DNA reads as TGTGCCAGCAGAGTTATGGAAGACAGGGGTGGAGAAAAACTGTTTTTT. Amino acid sequence: CASRVMEDRGGEKLFF.

The chain is built from TRBV21-1 and TRBJ1-5; the table names TRBD1, a call not compared with the DNA. TRBV21-1 is termed a pseudogene. CDR3 length: 17 amino acids. The CDR3 reads CASSKVRGFNSNQPQNF. The CDR3 DNA reads TGTGCCAGCAGCAAGGTCAGGGGCTTTAATAGCAATCAGCCCCAGAATTTT.

This chain joins TRBV4-1 and TRBJ2-5, with unresolved D. Germline-derived CDR1 and CDR2 are MGHRA and YSYEKL. Trimming stripped 1 base from V and 2 bases from J, with 5 bases between. The CDR3 length is 13 residues. The CDR3 region has the DNA TGCGCCAGCAGCCAAGGAGTTCAAGAGACCCAGTACTTC. Translating it yields CASSQGVQETQYF.

This chain joins TRBV27 and TRBJ2-7; D possibly corresponds to TRBD2 (6 bases). The CDR3 has 13 residues. Trimming left V 8 bases short and J 3 bases short, with 14 bases between. CDR1 is MNHEY, CDR2 SMNVEV, per germline (reference sequence). The CDR3 nucleotides read TGTGCCAGCTCCCAACGGGGAGGCTACGAGCAGTACTTC. This codes for CASSQRGGYEQYF.

This sequence joins TRBV5-1 and TRBJ2-7; 10 nucleotides match TRBD1. Trimming removed 4 bases from V and 3 bases from J; junction bases left unmatched: 4. The CDR3 covers 14 residues. CDR1 and CDR2 (germline): SGHRS, YFSETQ. The CDR3 nucleotides are TGCGCCAGCAGCACCGGGACAGGGGTCTACGAGCAGTACTTC. Its translation is CASSTGTGVYEQYF.

This clone was found once. The chain joins TRBV7-2 to TRBJ1-2; TRBD1 agrees at 8 bases. With 6 bases clipped from V and 3 bases from J, the junction kept 3 bases outside the gene matches. Germline loops: CDR1 SGHTA, CDR2 FQGNSA. There are 13 residues in the CDR3. The CDR3: CASRDRDDYGYTF. The DNA of the CDR3 is TGTGCCAGCAGGGACAGGGACGACTATGGCTACACCTTC.